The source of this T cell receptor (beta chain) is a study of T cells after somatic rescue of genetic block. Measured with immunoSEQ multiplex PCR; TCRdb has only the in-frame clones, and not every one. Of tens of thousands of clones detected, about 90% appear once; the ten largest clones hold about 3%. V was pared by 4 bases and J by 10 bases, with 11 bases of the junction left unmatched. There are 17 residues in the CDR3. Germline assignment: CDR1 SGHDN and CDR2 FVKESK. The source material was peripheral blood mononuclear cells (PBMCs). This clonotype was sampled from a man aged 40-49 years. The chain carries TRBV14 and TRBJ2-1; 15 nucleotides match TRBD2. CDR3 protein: CASSRIPGLAGGVEQFF. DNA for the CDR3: TGTGCCAGCAGCCGAATACCGGGACTAGCGGGAGGAGTCGAGCAGTTCTTC.